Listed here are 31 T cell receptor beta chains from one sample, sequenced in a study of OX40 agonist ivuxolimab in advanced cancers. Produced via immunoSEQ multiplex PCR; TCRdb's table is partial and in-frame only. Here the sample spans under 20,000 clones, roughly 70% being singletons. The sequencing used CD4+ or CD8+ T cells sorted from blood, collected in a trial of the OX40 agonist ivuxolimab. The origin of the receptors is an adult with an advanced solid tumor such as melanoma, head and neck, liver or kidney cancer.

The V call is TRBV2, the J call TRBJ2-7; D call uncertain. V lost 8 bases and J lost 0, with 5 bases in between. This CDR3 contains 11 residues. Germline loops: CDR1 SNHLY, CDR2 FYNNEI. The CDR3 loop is CASEVSYEQYF. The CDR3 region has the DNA TGTGCCAGCGAGGTCTCCTACGAGCAGTACTTC.

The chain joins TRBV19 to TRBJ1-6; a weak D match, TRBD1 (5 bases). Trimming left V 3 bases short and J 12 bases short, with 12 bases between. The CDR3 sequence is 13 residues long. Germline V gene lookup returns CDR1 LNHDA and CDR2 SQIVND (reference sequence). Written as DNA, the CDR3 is TGTGCCAGTAGTATCGCGCAGGGTGTACCCCTCCACTTT. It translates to CASSIAQGVPLHF. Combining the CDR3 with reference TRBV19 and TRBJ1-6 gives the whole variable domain DGGITQSPKYLFRKEGQNVTLSCEQNLNHDAMYWYRQDPGQGLRLIYYSQIVNDFQKGDIAEGYSVSREKKESFPLTVTSAQKNPTAFYLCASSIAQGVPLHFGNGTRLTVT.

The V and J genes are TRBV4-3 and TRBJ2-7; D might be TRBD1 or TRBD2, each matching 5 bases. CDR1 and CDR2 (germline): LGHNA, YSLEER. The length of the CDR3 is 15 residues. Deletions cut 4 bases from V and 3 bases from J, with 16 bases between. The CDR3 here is CASSPRPGPSYEQYF. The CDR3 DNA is TGCGCCAGCAGCCCCCGGCCGGGACCCAGCTACGAGCAGTACTTC.

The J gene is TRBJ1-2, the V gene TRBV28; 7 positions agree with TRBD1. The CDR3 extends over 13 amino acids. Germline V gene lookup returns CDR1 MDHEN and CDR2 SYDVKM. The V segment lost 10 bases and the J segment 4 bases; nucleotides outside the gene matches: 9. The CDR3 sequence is CATSSGGGYGYTF. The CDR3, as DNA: TGTGCCACCTCATCAGGGGGAGGCTATGGCTACACCTTC.

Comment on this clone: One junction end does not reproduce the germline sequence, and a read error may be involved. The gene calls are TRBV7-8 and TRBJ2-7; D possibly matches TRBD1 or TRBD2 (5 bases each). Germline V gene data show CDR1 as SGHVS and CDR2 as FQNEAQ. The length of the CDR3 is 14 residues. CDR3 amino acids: CASSLSPSGTNLFF. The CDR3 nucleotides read TGTGCCAGCAGCTTATCACCTTCCGGGACGAACTTATTCTTC. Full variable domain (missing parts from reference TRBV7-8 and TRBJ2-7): GAGVSQSPRYKVAKRGQDVALRCDPISGHVSLFWYQQALGQGPEFLTYFQNEAQLDKSGLPSDRFFAERPEGSVSTLKIQRTQQEDSAVYLCASSLSPSGTNLFFGPGTRLTVT.

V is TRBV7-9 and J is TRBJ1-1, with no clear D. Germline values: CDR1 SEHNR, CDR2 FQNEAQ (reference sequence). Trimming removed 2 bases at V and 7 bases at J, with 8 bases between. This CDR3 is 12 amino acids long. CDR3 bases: TGTGCCAGCAGCTTAAAGGGCCATGAAGCTTTCTTT. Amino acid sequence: CASSLKGHEAFF.

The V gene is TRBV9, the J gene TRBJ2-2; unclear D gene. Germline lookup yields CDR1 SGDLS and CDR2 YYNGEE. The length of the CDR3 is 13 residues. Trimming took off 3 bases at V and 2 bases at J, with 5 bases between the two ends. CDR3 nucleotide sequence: TGTGCCAGCAGCGCACCAAACACCGGGGAGCTGTTTTTT. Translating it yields CASSAPNTGELFF.

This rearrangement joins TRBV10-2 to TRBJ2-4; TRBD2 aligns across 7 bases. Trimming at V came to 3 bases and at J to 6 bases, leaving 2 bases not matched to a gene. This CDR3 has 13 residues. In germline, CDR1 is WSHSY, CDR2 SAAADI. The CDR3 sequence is CASSDGGGNIQYF. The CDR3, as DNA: TGCGCCAGCAGTGATGGGGGGGGAAACATTCAGTACTTC.

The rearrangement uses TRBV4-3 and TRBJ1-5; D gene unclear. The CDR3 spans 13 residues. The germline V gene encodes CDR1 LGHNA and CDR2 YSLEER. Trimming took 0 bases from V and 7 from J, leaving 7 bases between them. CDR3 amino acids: CASSQDVDQPQHF. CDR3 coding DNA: TGCGCCAGCAGCCAAGACGTCGACCAGCCCCAGCATTTT.

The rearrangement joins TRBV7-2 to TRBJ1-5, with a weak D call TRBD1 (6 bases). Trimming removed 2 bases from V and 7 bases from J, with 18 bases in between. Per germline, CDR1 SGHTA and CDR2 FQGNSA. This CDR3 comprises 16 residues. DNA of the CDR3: TGTGCCAGCAGCTTACTCGGGGGGGGGCCTGAGCAGCCCCAGCATTTT. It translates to CASSLLGGGPEQPQHF.

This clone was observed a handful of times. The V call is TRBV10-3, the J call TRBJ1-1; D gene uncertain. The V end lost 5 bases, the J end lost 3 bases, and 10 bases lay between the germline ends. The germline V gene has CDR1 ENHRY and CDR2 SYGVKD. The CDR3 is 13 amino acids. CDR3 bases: TGTGCCATCAGTCTTCAAGGTGACACTGAAGCTTTCTTT. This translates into CAISLQGDTEAFF.

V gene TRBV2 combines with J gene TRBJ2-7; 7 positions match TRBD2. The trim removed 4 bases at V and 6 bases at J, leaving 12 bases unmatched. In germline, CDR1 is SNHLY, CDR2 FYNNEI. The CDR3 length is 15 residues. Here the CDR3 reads CASSAGTLGGVEQYF. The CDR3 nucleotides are TGTGCCAGCAGTGCCGGGACCCTGGGGGGGGTCGAGCAGTACTTC.

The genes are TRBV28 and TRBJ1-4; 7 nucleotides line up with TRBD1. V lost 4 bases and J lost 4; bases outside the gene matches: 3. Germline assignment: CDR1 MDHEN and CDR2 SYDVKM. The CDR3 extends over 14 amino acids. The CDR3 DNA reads TGTGCCAGCAGTTACAGGGGTCTTAATGAAAAACTGTTTTTT. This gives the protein CASSYRGLNEKLFF.

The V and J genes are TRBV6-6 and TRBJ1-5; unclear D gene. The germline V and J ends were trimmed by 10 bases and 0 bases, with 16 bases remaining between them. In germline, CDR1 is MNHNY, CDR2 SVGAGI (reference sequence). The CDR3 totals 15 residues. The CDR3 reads CATSFHRDSNQPQHF. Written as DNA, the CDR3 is TGTGCCACGTCGTTCCATAGAGATAGCAATCAGCCCCAGCATTTT.

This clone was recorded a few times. As DNA, the CDR3 is TGTGCCAGCAGTGAAGGGGGCATTATTGACTATGGCTACACCTTC. Protein sequence: CASSEGGIIDYGYTF. The genes are TRBV25-1 and TRBJ1-2, with TRBD1 as a possible D gene (6 bases). V lost 2 bases, J lost 3 bases, and 13 bases lay in between. Germline loops: CDR1 MGHDK, CDR2 SYGVNS. The CDR3 length is 15 residues.

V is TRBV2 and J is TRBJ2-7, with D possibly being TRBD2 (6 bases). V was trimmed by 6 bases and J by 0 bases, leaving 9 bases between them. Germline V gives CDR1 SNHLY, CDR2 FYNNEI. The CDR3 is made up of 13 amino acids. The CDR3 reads CASRRDDSYEQYF. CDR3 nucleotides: TGTGCCAGCAGGCGGGACGACTCCTACGAGCAGTACTTC.

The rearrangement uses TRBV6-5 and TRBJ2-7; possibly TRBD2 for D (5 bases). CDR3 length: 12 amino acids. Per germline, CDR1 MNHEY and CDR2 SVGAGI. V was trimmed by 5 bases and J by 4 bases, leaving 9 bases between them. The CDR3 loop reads CASSTSGYEQYF. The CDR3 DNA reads TGTGCCAGCAGTACCTCGGGATACGAGCAGTACTTC.

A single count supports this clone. As DNA, the CDR3 is TGTGCCAGCAGTCCCCTGGAGGGGTACGAGCAGTACTTC. The encoded protein is CASSPLEGYEQYF. The rearrangement joins TRBV25-1 to TRBJ2-7; TRBD2 is a possible D gene (6 bases). Germline CDR1 and CDR2: MGHDK and SYGVNS. The CDR3 totals 13 residues. V lost 5 bases to trimming and J lost 4 bases, with 12 bases between them.

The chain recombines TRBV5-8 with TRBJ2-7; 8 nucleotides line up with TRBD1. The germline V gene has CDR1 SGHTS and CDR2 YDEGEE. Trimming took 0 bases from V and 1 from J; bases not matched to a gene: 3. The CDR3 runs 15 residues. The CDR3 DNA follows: TGTGCCAGCAGCTTGGGCAGGGGGCTATCCTACGAGCAGTACTTC. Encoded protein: CASSLGRGLSYEQYF.

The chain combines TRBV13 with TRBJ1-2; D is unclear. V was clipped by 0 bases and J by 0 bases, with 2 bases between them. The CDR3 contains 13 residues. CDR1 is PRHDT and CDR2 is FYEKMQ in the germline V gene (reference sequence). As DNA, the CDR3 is TGTGCCAGCAGCTTAGGGGCTAACTATGGCTACACCTTC. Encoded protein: CASSLGANYGYTF.

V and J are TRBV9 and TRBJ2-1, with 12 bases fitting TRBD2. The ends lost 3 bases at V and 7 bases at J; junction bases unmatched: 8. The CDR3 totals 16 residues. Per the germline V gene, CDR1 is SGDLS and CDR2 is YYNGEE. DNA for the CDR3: TGTGCCAGCAGCGAATTGACTAGCGGGAGCAGGAATGAGCAGTTCTTC. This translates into CASSELTSGSRNEQFF.

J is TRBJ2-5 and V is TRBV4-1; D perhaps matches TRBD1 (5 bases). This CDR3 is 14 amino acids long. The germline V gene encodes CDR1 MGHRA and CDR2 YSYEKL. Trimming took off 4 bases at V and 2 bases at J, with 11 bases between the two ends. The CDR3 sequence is CASSLQGSQETQYF. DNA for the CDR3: TGCGCCAGCAGCCTTCAGGGCTCACAAGAGACCCAGTACTTC.

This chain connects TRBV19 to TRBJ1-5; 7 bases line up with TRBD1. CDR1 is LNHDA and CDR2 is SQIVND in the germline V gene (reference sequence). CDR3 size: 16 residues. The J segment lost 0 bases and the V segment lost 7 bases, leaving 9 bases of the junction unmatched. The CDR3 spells CASTSGTVYSNQPQHF. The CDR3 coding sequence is TGTGCCAGTACCTCCGGGACAGTCTATAGCAATCAGCCCCAGCATTTT.

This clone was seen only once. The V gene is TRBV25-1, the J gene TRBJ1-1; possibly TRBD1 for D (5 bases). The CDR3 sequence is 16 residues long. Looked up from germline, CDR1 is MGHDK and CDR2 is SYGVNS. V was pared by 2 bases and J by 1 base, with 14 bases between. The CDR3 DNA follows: TGTGCCAGCAGTGAACTTATAGGGGTTACGAACACTGAAGCTTTCTTT. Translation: CASSELIGVTNTEAFF.

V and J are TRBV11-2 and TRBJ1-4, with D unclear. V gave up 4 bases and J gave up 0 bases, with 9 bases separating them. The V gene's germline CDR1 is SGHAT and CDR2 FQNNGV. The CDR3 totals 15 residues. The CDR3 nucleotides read TGTGCCAGCAGCTATCTCCAAACAACTAATGAAAAACTGTTTTTT. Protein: CASSYLQTTNEKLFF.

The CDR3 reads CASSPAGGPYNEQFF. Here the CDR3 DNA reads TGCGCCAGCAGCCCAGCGGGAGGCCCCTACAATGAGCAGTTCTTC. V usage is TRBV10-1 and J usage is TRBJ2-1; 9 bases line up with TRBD2. Per germline, CDR1 WNHNN and CDR2 SYGVQD (reference sequence). Unmatched junction bases numbered 5, after V lost 6 bases and J lost 2 bases. The CDR3 is 15 residues long.

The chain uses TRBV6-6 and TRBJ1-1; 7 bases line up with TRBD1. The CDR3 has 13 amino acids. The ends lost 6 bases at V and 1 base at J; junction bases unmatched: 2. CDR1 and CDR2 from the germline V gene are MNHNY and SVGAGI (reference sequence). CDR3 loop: CASRGQTNTEAFF. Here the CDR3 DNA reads TGTGCCAGCAGGGGACAGACGAACACTGAAGCTTTCTTT.

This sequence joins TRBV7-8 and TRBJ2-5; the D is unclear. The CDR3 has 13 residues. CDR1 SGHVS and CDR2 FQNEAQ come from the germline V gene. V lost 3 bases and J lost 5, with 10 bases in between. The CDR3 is CASSFNQAETQYF. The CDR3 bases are TGTGCCAGCAGCTTTAACCAAGCGGAGACCCAGTACTTC.

CDR3 bases: TGTGCCAGCAGCCCTGAGGGGACAGCGAACTACGAGCAGTACTTC. As protein: CASSPEGTANYEQYF. The V call is TRBV5-6, the J call TRBJ2-7, with 7 nucleotides matching TRBD1. Per germline, CDR1 SGHDT and CDR2 YYEEEE. The V gene end was trimmed by 4 bases and the J gene end by 3 bases; junction bases not matched to a gene: 10. This CDR3 has 15 residues. The full variable domain, completed using reference TRBV5-6 and TRBJ2-7, is DAGVTQSPTHLIKTRGQQVTLRCSPKSGHDTVSWYQQALGQGPQFIFQYYEEEERQRGNFPDRFSGHQFPNYSSELNVNALLLGDSALYLCASSPEGTANYEQYFGPGTRLTVT.

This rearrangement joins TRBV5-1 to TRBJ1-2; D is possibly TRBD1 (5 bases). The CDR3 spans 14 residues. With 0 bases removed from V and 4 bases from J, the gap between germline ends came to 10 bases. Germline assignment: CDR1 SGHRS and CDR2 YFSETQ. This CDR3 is CASSLDGGSYGYTF. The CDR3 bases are TGCGCCAGCAGCTTGGATGGGGGATCCTATGGCTACACCTTC.

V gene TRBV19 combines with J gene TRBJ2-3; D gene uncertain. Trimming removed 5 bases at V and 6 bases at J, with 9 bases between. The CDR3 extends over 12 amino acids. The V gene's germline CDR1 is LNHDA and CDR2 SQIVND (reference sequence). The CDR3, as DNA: TGTGCCAGTAGTGGCACTGAGGATACGCAGTATTTT. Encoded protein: CASSGTEDTQYF.